This TCR beta chain was captured by sequencing in a study of cytomegalovirus exposure and HLA in healthy donors. Trimming took off 0 bases at V and 9 bases at J, with 7 bases between the two ends. This CDR3 is 13 amino acids long. Germline loops: CDR1 SGDLS, CDR2 YYNGEE. The PCR used 60 Vbeta and 13 Jbeta primers. Method: immunoSEQ multiplex PCR; TCRdb's copy keeps in-frame clones and lacks some. The table includes 100,000 to 150,000 clones, 8% to 9.5% detected once. The chain uses TRBV9 and TRBJ1-6; D not resolved. This clonotype was sampled from a man aged 35 to 55 in good health and CMV-seronegative. Sequencing input: PBMCs. The CDR3 reads CASSVEISSPLHF. The CDR3 DNA reads TGTGCCAGCAGCGTAGAGATTAGTTCACCCCTCCACTTT.